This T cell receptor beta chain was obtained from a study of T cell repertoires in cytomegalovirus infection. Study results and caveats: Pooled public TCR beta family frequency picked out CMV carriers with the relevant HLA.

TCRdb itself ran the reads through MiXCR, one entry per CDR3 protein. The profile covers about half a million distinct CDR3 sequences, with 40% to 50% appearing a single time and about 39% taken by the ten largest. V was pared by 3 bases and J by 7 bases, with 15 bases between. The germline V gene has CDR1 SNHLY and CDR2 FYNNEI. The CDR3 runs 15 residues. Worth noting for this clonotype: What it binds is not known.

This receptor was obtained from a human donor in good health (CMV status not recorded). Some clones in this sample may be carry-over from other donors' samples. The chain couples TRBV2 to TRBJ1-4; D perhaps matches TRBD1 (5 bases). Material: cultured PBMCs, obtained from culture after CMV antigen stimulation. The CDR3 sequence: CASSDAREPSEKLFF. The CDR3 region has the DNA TGTGCCAGCAGTGACGCCAGGGAACCGTCTGAAAAACTGTTTTTT.